The rows below give T cell receptor beta chains drawn from one sample of a study of Ad26.COV2.S vaccination and SARS-CoV-2 variants. Method: immunoSEQ multiplex PCR; TCRdb's copy keeps in-frame clones and lacks some. The sample has 360,000 or so clones; about nine tenths are singletons. Source: peripheral blood, taken in a trial of Ad26.COV2.S vaccine versus placebo. These receptors originate from a person between 18 and 65 years old who received the Ad26.COV2.S COVID-19 vaccine or a placebo. The conserved cysteine and the conserved F or W are not part of the CDR3 here.

j_gene | v_gene | CDR3aa
TRBJ2-7 | TRBV7-2 | ASSLGGQGAIYEQY
TRBJ2-5 | TRBV5-1 | ASSFGQGGETQY
TRBJ1-4 | TRBV28 | ASSFKQSNEKLF
TRBJ2-7 | TRBV28 | ATKTGGSYEQY
TRBJ2-5 | TRBV7-9 | ASSSWGVETQY
TRBJ2-3 | TRBV7-8 | ASRPDRSSTDTQY
TRBJ1-1 | TRBV7-9 | ASSLVADTEAF
TRBJ2-5 | TRBV6-5 | ASRGPNQETQY
TRBJ2-3 | TRBV30 | AWSVQVIATDTQY
TRBJ1-2 | TRBV28 | ASSLDRNYGYT
TRBJ1-1 | TRBV5-5 | ASSLESGGRRAF
TRBJ2-7 | TRBV7-9 | ASSLEGAYEQY
TRBJ2-1 | TRBV24-1 | ATSDLMVDEQF
TRBJ1-2 | TRBV29-1 | SVRQGAWGYT
TRBJ2-7 | TRBV3-1/TRBV3-2 | ASSQGRRPAY
TRBJ2-7 | TRBV20-1 | SARPPYEQY
TRBJ1-1 | TRBV5-4 | ASSSGTAMNTEAF
TRBJ2-5 | TRBV9 | ASSSSGRETQY
TRBJ2-7 | TRBV18 | ASSQTDGSYEQY
TRBJ1-5 | TRBV3-1/TRBV3-2 | ASSQVLGTGVPQH
TRBJ1-5 | TRBV10-3 | AISVGVGQPQH
TRBJ2-7 | TRBV5-1 | ASSLQGQSFYEQY
TRBJ1-1 | TRBV29-1 | SVVAGGRNTEAF
TRBJ1-1 | TRBV4-2 | ASSPRQAANTEAF
TRBJ1-6 | TRBV6-1 | ASSEITVTDNSPLH